Relative to its sample, the clone carrying this T cell receptor (beta chain) is medium-sized. What it binds is unknown. Rearranged V-D-J TRB sequences were amplified with a mixed TRB-A/B primer pool. TCRdb analysed the multiplex PCR reads with MiXCR anew, one entry per CDR3 protein. The sample has several thousand distinct CDR3 sequences, approximately 25% seen once. Amplification of TCR beta used genomic DNA extracted from peripheral blood. These data originate in a study of T cell repertoires in aging, cancer and after chemotherapy. Overall study results and limits: In cancer patients, declining TCR diversity with age involved lost richness and lost evenness.

The V gene's germline CDR1 is LNHDA and CDR2 SQIVND (reference sequence). The CDR3 totals 15 residues. Unmatched junction bases numbered 10, after V lost 5 bases and J lost 7 bases. The clonotype was recovered from a human donor in good health. The V and J genes are TRBV19 and TRBJ1-4, with 7 bases identical to TRBD1. The sample taken for sequencing was blood. CDR3 amino acids: CASSPRQGRSEKLFF. The CDR3 coding sequence is TGTGCCAGTAGTCCACGACAGGGACGGTCTGAAAAACTGTTTTTT.